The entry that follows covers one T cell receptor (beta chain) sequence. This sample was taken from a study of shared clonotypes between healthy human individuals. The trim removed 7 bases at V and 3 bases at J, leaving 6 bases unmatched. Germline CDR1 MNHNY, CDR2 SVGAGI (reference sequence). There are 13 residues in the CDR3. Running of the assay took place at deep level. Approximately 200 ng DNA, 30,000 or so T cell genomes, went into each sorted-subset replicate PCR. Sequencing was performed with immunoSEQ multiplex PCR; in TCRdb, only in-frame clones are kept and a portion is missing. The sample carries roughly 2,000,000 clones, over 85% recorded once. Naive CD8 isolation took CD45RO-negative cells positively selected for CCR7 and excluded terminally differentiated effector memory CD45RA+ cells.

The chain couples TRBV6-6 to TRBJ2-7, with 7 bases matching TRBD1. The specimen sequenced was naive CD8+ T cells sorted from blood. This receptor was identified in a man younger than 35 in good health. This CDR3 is CASTRDSHYEQYF. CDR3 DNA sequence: TGTGCCAGCACCCGGGACAGCCACTACGAGCAGTACTTC.